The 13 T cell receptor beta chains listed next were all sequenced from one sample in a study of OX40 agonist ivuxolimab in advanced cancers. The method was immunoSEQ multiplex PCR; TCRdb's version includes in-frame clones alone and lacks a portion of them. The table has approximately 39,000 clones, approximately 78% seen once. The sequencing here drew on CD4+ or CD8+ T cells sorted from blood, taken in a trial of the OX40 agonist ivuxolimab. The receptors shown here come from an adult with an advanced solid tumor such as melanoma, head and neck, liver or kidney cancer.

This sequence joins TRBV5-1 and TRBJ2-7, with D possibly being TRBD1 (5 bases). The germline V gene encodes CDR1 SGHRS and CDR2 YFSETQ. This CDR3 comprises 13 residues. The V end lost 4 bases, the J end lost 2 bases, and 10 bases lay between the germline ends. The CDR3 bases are TGCGCCAGCAGCCCCGGACATACCTACGAGCAGTACTTC. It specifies CASSPGHTYEQYF.

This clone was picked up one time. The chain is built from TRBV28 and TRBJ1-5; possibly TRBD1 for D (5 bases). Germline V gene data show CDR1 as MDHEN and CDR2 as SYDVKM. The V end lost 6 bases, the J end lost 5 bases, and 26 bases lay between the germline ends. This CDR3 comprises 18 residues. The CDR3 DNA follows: TGTGCCAGCAGCCTCGGGCAGGGTATTGGGTCATTTGATCAGCCCCAGCATTTT. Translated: CASSLGQGIGSFDQPQHF.

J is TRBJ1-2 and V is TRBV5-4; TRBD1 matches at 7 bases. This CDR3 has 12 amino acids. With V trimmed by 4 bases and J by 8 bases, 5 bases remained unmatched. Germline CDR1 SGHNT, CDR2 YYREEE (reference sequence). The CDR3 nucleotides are TGTGCCAGCAGCCAGGGACAGCGGGGCTACACCTTC. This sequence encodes CASSQGQRGYTF.

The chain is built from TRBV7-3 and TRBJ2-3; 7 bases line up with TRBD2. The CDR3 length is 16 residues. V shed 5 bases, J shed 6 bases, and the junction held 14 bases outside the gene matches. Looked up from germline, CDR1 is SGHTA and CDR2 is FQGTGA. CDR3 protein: CASSPLPGGPQDTQYF. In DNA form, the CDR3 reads TGTGCCAGCAGCCCGCTCCCGGGGGGTCCTCAGGATACGCAGTATTTT.

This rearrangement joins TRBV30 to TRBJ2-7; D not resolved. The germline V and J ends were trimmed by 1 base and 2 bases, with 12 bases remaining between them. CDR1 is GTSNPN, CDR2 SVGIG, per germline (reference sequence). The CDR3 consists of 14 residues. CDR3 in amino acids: CAWSDLRQTYEQYF. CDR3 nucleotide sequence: TGTGCCTGGAGTGACCTCCGGCAGACCTACGAGCAGTACTTC.

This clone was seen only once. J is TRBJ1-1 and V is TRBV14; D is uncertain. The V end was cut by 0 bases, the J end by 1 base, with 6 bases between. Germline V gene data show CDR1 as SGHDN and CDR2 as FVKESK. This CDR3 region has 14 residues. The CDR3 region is CASSQDSGNTEAFF. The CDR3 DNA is TGTGCCAGCAGCCAAGACTCGGGGAACACTGAAGCTTTCTTT. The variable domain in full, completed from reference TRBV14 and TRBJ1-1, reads EAGVTQFPSHSVIEKGQTVTLRCDPISGHDNLYWYRRVMGKEIKFLLHFVKESKQDESGMPNNRFLAERTGGTYSTLKVQPAELEDSGVYFCASSQDSGNTEAFFGQGTRLTVV.

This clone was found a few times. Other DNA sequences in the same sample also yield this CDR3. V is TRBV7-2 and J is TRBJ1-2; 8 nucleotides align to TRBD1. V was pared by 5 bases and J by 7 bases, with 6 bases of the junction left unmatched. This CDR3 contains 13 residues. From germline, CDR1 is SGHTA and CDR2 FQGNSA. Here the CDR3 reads CASSGRGRGGYTF. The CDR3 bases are TGTGCCAGCAGCGGCAGGGGGCGGGGTGGCTACACCTTC.

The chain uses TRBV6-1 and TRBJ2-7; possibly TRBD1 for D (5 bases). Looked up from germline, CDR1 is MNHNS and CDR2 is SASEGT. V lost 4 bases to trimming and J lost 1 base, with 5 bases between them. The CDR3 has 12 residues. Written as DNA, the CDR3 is TGTGCCAGCAGTGGACAGTCCTACGAGCAGTACTTC. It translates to CASSGQSYEQYF.

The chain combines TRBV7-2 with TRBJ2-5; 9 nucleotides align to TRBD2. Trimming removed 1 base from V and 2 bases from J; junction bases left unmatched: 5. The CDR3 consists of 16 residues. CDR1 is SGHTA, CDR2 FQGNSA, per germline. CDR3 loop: CASSLGFLAGQETQYF. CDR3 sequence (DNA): TGTGCCAGCAGCTTAGGCTTCCTAGCGGGGCAAGAGACCCAGTACTTC.

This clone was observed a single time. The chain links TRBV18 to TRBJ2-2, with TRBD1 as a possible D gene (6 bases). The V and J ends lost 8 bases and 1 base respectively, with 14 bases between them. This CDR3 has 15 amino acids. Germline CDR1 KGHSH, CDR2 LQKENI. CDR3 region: CASSKKQGNTGELFF. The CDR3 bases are TGTGCCAGCAGCAAGAAACAGGGGAACACCGGGGAGCTGTTTTTT. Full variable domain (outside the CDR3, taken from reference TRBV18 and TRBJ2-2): NAGVMQNPRHLVRRRGQEARLRCSPMKGHSHVYWYRQLPEEGLKFMVYLQKENIIDESGMPKERFSAEFPKEGPSILRIQQVVRGDSAAYFCASSKKQGNTGELFFGEGSRLTVL.

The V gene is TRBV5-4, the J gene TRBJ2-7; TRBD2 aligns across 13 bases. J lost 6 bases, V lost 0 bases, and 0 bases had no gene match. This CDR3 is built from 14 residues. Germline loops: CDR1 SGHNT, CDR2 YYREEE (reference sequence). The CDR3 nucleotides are TGTGCCAGCAGCTTGGGACTAGCGGGAGGCGAGCAGTACTTC. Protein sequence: CASSLGLAGGEQYF.

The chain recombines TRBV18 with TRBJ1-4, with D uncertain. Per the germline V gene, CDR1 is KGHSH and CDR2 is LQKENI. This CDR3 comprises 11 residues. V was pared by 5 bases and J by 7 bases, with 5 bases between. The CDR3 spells CASSAGEKLFF. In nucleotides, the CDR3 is TGTGCCAGCTCAGCCGGTGAAAAACTGTTTTTT.

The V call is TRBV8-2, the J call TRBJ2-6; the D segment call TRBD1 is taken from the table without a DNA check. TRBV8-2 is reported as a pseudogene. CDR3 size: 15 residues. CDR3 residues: CGTMATQSRANVLTF. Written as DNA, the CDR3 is TGTGGCACGATGGCAACACAAAGTCGGGCCAACGTCCTGACTTTC.